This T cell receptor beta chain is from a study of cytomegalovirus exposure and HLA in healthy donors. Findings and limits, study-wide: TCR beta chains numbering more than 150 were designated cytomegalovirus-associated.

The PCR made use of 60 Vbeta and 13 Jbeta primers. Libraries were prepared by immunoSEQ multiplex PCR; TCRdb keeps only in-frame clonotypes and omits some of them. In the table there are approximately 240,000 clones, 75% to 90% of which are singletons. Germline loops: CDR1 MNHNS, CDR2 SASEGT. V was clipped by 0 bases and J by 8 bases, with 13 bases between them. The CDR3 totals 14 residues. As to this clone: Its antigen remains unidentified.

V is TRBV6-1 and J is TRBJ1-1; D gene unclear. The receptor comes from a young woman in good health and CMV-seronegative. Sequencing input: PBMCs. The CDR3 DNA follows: TGTGCCAGCAGTGAAGCTTCCGGACCGGGAGAAGCTTTCTTT. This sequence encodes CASSEASGPGEAFF.